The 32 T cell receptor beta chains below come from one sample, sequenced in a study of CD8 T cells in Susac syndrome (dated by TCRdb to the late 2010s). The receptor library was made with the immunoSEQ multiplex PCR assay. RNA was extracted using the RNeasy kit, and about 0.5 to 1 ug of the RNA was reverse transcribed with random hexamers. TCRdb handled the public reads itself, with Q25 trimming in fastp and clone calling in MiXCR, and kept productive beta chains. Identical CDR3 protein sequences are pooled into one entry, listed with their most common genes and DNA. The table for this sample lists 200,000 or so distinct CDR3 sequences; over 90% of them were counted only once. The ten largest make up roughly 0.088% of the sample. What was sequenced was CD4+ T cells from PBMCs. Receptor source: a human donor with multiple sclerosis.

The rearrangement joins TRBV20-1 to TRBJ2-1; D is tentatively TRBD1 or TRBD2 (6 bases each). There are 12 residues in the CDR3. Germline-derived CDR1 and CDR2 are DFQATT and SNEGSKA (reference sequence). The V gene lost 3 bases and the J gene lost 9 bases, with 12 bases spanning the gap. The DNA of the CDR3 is TGCAGTGCTAGTAGGGGGGTCTTTGAGCAGTTCTTC. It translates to CSASRGVFEQFF.

The CDR3 loop is CASSPGQYGYTF. The CDR3 DNA reads TGTGCCAGCAGCCCGGGACAGTATGGCTACACCTTC. The chain uses TRBV14 and TRBJ1-2, with 7 bases lining up with TRBD1. Germline CDR1 SGHDN, CDR2 FVKESK. V shed 4 bases and J 5 bases; nucleotides not matched to a gene: 1. The CDR3 loop spans 12 amino acids.

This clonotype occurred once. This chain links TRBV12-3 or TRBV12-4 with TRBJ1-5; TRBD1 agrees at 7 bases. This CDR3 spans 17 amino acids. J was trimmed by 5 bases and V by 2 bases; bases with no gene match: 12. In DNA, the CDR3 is TGTGCCAGCAGTTTATCGGGGACAGTGTTTATCGATCAGCCCCAGCATTTT. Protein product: CASSLSGTVFIDQPQHF.

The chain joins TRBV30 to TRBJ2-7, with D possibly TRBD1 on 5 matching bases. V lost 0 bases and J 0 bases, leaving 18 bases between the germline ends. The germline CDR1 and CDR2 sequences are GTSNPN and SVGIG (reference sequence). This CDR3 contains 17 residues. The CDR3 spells CAWSVRGWRVGSYEQYF. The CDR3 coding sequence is TGTGCCTGGAGTGTAAGGGGCTGGAGAGTGGGCTCCTACGAGCAGTACTTC. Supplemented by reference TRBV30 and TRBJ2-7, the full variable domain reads SQTIHQWPATLVQPVGSPLSLECTVEGTSNPNLYWYRQAAGRGLQLLFYSVGIGQISSEVPQNLSASRPQDRQFILSSKKLLLSDSGFYLCAWSVRGWRVGSYEQYFGPGTRLTVT.

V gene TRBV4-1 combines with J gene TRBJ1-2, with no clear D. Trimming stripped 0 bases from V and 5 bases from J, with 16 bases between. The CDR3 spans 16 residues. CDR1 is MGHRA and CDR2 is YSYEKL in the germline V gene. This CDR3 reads CASSQDWSGRGYGYTF. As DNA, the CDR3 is TGCGCCAGCAGCCAAGATTGGTCCGGAAGAGGTTATGGCTACACCTTC.

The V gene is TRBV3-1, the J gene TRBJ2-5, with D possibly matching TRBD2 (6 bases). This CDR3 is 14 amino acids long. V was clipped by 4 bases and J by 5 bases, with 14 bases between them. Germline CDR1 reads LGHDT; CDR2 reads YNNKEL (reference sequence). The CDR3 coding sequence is TGTGCCAGCAGCCTAGCGGCACGCGGGGAGACCCAGTACTTC. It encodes CASSLAARGETQYF.

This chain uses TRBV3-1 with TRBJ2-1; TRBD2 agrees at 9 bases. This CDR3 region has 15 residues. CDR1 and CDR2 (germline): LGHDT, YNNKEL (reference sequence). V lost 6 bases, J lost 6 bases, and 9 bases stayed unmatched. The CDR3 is CASSLLAGLLNEQFF. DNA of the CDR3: TGTGCCAGCAGTCTACTAGCGGGTCTTCTCAATGAGCAGTTCTTC.

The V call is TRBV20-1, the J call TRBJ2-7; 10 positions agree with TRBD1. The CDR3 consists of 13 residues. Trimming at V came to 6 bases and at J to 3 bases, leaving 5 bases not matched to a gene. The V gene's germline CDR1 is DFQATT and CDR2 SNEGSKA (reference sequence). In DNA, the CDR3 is TGCAGTGCGCCAGACAGGGGGCTCTACGAGCAGTACTTC. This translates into CSAPDRGLYEQYF.

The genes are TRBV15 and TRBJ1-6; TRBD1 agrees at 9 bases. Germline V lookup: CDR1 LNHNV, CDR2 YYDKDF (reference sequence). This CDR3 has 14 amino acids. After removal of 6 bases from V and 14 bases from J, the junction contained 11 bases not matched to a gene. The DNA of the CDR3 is TGTGCCACCAGGACCGGGACAGGGACAGTCACCCTCCACTTT. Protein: CATRTGTGTVTLHF.

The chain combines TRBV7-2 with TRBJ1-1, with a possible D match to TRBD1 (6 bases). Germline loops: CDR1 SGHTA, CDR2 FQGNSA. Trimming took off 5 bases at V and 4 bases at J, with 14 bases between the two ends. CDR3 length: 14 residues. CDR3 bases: TGTGCCAGCAGCCCTCACAGGGTGGGCACTGAAGCTTTCTTT. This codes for CASSPHRVGTEAFF. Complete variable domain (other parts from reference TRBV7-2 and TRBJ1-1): GAGVSQSPSNKVTEKGKDVELRCDPISGHTALYWYRQSLGQGLEFLIYFQGNSAPDKSGLPSDRFSAERTGGSVSTLTIQRTQQEDSAVYLCASSPHRVGTEAFFGQGTRLTVV.

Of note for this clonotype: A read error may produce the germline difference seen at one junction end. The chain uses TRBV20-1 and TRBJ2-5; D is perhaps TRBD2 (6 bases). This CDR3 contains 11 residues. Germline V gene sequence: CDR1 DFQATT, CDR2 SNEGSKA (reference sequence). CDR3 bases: TGCAGTGCAAGGAATGGGGGGTGGAATTATTTC. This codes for CSARNGGWNYF.

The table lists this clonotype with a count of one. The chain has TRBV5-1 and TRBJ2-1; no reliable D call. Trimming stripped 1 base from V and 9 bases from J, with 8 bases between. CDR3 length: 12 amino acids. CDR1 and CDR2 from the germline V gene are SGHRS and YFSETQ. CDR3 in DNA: TGCGCCAGCAGCTTGTCTGGGATTGAGCAGTTCTTC. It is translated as CASSLSGIEQFF.

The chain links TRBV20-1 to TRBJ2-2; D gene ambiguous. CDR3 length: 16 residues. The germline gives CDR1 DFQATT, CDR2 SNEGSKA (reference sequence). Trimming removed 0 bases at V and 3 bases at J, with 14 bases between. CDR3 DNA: TGCAGTGCTAGAGATCAAAGACTGGGGTACACCGGGGAGCTGTTTTTT. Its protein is CSARDQRLGYTGELFF.

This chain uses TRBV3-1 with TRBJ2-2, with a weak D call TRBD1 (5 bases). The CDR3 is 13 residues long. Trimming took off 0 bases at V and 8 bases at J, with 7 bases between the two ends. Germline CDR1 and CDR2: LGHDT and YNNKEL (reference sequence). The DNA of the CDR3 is TGTGCCAGCAGCCAAGAGCACAGGGGGGAGCTGTTTTTT. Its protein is CASSQEHRGELFF.

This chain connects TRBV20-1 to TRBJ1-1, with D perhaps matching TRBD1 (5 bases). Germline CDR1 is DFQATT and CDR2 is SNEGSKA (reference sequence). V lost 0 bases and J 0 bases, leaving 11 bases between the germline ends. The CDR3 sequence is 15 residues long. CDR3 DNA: TGCAGTGCTAGAGAGGGCCACAGGATGAACACTGAAGCTTTCTTT. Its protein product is CSAREGHRMNTEAFF.

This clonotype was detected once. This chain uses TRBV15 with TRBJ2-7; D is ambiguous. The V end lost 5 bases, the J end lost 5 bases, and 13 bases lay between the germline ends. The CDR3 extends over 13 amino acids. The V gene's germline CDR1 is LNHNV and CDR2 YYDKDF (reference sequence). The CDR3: CATSYNPHNEQYF. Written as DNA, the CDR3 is TGTGCCACCAGCTATAACCCGCATAACGAGCAGTACTTC.

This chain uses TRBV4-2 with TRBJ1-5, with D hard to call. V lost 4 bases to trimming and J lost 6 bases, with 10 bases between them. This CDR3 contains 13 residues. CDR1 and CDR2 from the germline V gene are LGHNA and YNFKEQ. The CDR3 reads CASSPDGSQPQHF. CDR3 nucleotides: TGTGCCAGCAGCCCAGATGGTAGTCAGCCCCAGCATTTT.

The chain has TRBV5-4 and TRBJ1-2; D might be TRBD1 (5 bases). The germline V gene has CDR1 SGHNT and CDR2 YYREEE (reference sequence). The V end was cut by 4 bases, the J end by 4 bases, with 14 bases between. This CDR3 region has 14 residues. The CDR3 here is CASSPGGVSYGYTF. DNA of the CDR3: TGTGCCAGCAGCCCGGGGGGGGTGAGCTATGGCTACACCTTC.

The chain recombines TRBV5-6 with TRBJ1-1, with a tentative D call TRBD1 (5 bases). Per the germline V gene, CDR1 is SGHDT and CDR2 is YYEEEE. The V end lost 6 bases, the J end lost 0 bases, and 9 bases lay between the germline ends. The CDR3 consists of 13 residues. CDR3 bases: TGTGCCAGCACCTGGGGGATGAACACTGAAGCTTTCTTT. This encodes CASTWGMNTEAFF.

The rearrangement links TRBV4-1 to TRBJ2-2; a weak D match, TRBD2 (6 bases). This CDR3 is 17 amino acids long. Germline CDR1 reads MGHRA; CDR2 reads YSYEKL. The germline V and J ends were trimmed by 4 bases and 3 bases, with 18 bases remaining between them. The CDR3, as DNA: TGCGCCAGCAGCCCGCGGAGGGAATACTTTTACACCGGGGAGCTGTTTTTT. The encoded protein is CASSPRREYFYTGELFF.

Here the CDR3 reads CASSGRLAGLDTQYF. For the CDR3, the DNA is TGTGCCAGCAGTGGCCGTCTAGCGGGCTTAGATACGCAGTATTTT. This chain uses TRBV12-3 or TRBV12-4 with TRBJ2-3, with TRBD2 matching 8 bases. The J segment lost 5 bases and the V segment lost 5 bases, leaving 9 bases of the junction unmatched. This CDR3 is 15 amino acids long.

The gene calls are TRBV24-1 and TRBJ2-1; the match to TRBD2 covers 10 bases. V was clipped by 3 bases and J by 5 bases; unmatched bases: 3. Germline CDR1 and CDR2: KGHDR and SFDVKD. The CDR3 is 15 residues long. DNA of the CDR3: TGTGCCACCAGTGATCCGAGCGGGGGGGACAATGAGCAGTTCTTC. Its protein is CATSDPSGGDNEQFF.

CDR3 in amino acids: CSATTVKRVGNEQFF. CDR3 bases: TGCAGTGCTACAACAGTAAAGCGAGTGGGGAATGAGCAGTTCTTC. The chain recombines TRBV20-1 with TRBJ2-1; D is unclear. CDR1 and CDR2 from the germline V gene are DFQATT and SNEGSKA (reference sequence). The CDR3 loop spans 15 amino acids. Trimming shortened V by 4 bases and J by 7 bases, and 20 bases separated the two germline ends.

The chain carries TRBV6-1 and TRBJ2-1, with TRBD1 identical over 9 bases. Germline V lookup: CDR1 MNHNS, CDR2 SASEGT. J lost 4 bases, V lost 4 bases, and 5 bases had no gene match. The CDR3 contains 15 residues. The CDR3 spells CASSGTGQGYNEQFF. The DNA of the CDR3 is TGTGCCAGCAGTGGAACGGGACAGGGTTACAATGAGCAGTTCTTC.

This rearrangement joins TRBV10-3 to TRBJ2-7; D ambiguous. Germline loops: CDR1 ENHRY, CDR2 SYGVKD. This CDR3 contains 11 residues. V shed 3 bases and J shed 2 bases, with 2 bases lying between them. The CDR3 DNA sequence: TGTGCCATCAGTGATGCCTACGAGCAGTACTTC. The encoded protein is CAISDAYEQYF.

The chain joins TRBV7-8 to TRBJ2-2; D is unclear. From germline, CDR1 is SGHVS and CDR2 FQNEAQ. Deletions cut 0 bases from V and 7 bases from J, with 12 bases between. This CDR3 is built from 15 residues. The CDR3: CASSLARTSGGELFF. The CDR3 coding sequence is TGTGCCAGCAGCTTAGCGCGAACCTCGGGCGGGGAGCTGTTTTTT.

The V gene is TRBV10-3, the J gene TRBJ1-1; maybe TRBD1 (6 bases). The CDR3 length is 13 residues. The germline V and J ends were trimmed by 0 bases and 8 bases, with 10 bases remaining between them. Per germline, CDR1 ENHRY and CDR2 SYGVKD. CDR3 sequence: CAISESAGTEAFF. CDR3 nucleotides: TGTGCCATCAGTGAGTCGGCAGGGACAGAAGCTTTCTTT.

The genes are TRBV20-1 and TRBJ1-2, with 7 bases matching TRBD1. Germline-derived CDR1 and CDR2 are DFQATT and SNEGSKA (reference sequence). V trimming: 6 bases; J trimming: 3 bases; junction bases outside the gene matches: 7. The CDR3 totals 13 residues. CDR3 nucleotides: TGCAGTGCGCCCCAGGGGGGAGACTATGGCTACACCTTC. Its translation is CSAPQGGDYGYTF.

This CDR3 reads CSASPEPTAVGGYTF. CDR3 DNA: TGCAGTGCCTCACCCGAACCGACAGCAGTGGGTGGCTACACCTTC. The chain uses TRBV20-1 and TRBJ1-2, with D perhaps TRBD1 (5 bases). This CDR3 region has 15 residues. The V gene lost 6 bases and the J gene lost 7 bases, with 24 bases spanning the gap. Germline CDR1 and CDR2: DFQATT and SNEGSKA (reference sequence).

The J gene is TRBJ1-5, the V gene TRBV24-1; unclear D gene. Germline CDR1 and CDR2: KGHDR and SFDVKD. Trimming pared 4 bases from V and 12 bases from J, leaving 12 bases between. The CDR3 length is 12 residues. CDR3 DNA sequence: TGTGCCACCAGTGACCAAATCGGAGTCCAGCATTTT. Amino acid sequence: CATSDQIGVQHF.

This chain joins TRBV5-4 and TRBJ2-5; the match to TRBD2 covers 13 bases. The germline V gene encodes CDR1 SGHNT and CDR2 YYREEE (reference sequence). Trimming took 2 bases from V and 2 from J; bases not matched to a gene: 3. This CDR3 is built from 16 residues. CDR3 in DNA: TGTGCCAGCAGCTTCGGACTAGCGGGAGATCAAGAGACCCAGTACTTC. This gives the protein CASSFGLAGDQETQYF. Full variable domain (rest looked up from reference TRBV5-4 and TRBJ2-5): ETGVTQSPTHLIKTRGQQVTLRCSSQSGHNTVSWYQQALGQGPQFIFQYYREEENGRGNFPPRFSGLQFPNYSSELNVNALELDDSALYLCASSFGLAGDQETQYFGPGTRLLVL.

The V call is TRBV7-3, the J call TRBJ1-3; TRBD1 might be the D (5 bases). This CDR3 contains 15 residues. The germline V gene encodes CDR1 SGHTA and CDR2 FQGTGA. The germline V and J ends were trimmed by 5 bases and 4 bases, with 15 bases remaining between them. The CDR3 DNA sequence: TGTGCCAGCAGCCCGGGACGGTCATTCGGAAACACCATATATTTT. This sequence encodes CASSPGRSFGNTIYF.